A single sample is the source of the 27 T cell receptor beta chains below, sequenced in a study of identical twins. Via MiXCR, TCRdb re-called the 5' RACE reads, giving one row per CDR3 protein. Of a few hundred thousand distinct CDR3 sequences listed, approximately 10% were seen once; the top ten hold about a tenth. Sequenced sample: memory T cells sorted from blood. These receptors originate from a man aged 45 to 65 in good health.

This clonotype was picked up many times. CDR3 in DNA: TGTGCCAGCAGCGGCAGACTAGCGGCCACAGATACGCAGTATTTT. Its protein is CASSGRLAATDTQYF. This chain connects TRBV5-6 to TRBJ2-3; TRBD2 agrees at 9 bases. CDR3 length: 15 amino acids. CDR1 and CDR2 from the germline V gene are SGHDT and YYEEEE. V trimming: 4 bases; J trimming: 2 bases; junction bases outside the gene matches: 5.

CDR3 amino acids: CASSQAGAQNTGELFF. The CDR3 coding sequence is TGCGCCAGCAGCCAAGCAGGGGCCCAAAACACCGGGGAGCTGTTTTTT. The chain combines TRBV4-1 with TRBJ2-2; a weak D match, TRBD1 (6 bases). The CDR3 consists of 16 residues. V was trimmed by 1 base and J by 2 bases, leaving 11 bases between them. CDR1 MGHRA and CDR2 YSYEKL come from the germline V gene.

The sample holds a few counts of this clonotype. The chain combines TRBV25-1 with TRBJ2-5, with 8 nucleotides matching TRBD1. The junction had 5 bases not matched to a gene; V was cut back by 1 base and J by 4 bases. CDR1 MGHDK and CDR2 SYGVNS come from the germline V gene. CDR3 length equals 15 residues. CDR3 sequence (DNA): TGTGCCAGCAGTGAATTTGGACAGGGTGGAGAGACCCAGTACTTC. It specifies CASSEFGQGGETQYF.

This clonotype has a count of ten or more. The CDR3 loop reads CASSNRGAKNEQFF. DNA of the CDR3: TGTGCCAGTAGTAACCGGGGCGCCAAAAATGAGCAGTTCTTC. V is TRBV19 and J is TRBJ2-1, with D tentatively TRBD1 or TRBD2 (5 bases each). V shed 4 bases and J shed 7 bases, with 14 bases lying between them. The CDR3 contains 14 residues. Germline values: CDR1 LNHDA, CDR2 SQIVND (reference sequence).

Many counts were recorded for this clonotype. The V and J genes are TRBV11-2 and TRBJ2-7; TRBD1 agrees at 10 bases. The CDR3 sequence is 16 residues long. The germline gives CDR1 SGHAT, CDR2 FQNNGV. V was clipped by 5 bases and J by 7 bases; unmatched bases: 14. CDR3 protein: CASSIYRDRGFREQYF. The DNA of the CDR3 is TGTGCCAGCAGCATATACCGGGACAGGGGTTTTCGGGAGCAGTACTTC.

The CDR3 reads CSARGAGVLETQYF. DNA of the CDR3: TGCAGTGCTAGAGGGGCGGGAGTCCTGGAGACCCAGTACTTC. The chain combines TRBV20-1 with TRBJ2-5; TRBD2 aligns across 7 bases. This CDR3 spans 14 amino acids. The germline CDR1 and CDR2 sequences are DFQATT and SNEGSKA (reference sequence). Trimming removed 1 base from V and 5 bases from J; junction bases left unmatched: 7.

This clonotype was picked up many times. Here the CDR3 DNA reads TGTGCCAGCAGTTTATCTGGGGTGTTCAAGGTGCCCCAGCATTTT. This gives the protein CASSLSGVFKVPQHF. V and J are TRBV27 and TRBJ1-5; D ambiguous. V shed 0 bases and J shed 9 bases, with 15 bases lying between them. The CDR3 extends over 15 amino acids. Germline CDR1 and CDR2: MNHEY and SMNVEV (reference sequence).

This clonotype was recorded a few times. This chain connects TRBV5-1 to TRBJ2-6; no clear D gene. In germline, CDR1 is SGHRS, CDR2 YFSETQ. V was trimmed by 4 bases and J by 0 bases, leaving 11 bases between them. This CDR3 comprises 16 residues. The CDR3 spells CASSPPQDSGANVLTF. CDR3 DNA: TGCGCCAGCAGCCCCCCTCAGGACTCTGGGGCCAACGTCCTGACTTTC.

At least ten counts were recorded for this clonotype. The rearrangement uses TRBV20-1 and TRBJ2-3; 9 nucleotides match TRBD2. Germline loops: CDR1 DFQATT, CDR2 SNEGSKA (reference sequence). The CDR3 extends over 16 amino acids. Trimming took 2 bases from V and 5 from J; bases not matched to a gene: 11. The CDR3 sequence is CSARIGRGGSGDTQYF. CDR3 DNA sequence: TGCAGTGCTAGAATAGGGCGGGGGGGCTCGGGAGATACGCAGTATTTT.

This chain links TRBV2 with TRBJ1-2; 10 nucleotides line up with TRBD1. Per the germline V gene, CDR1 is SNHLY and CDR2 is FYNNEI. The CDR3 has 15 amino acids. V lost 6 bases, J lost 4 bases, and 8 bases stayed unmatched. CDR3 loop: CASRPDRGQSYGYTF. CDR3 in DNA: TGTGCCAGCAGGCCAGACAGGGGGCAGAGCTATGGCTACACCTTC.

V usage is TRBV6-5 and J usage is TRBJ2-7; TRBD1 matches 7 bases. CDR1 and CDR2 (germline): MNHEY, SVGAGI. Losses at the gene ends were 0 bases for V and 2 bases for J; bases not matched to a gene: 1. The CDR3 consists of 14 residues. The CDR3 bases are TGTGCCAGCAGTTACTCGGGACAGACCTACGAGCAGTACTTC. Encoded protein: CASSYSGQTYEQYF.

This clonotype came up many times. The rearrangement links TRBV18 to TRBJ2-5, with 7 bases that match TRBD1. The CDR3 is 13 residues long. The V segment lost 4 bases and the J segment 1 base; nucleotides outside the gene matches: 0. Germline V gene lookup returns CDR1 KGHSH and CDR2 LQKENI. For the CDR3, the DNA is TGTGCCAGCTCACAGGGGGCCCAAGAGACCCAGTACTTC. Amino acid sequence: CASSQGAQETQYF.

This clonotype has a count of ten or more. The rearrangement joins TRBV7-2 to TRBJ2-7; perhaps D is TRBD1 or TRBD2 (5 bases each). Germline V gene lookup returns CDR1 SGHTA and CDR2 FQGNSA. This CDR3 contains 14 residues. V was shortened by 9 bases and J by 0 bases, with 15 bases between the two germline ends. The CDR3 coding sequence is TGTGCCAGTATGACCGGGACCTCCTCCTACGAGCAGTACTTC. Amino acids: CASMTGTSSYEQYF.

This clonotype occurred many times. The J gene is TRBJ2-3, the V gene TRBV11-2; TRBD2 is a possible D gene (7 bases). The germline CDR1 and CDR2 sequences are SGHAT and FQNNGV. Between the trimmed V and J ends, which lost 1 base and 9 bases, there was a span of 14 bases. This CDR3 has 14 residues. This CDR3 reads CASSLGPGRGTQYF. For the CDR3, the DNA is TGTGCCAGCAGCTTAGGCCCGGGGAGGGGGACGCAGTATTTT.

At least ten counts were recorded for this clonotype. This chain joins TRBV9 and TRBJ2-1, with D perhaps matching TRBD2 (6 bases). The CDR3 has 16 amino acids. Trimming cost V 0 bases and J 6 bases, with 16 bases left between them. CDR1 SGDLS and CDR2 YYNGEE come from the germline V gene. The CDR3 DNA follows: TGTGCCAGCAGCGTAGTGCGGGTTAGCGGAGTCAATGAGCAGTTCTTC. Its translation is CASSVVRVSGVNEQFF.

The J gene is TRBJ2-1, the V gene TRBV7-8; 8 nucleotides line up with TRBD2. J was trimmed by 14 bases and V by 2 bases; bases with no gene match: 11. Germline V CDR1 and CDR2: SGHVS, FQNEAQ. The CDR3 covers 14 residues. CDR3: CASSLRYDRGGEFF. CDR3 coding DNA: TGTGCCAGCAGCTTACGTTACGATCGGGGGGGAGAGTTCTTC.

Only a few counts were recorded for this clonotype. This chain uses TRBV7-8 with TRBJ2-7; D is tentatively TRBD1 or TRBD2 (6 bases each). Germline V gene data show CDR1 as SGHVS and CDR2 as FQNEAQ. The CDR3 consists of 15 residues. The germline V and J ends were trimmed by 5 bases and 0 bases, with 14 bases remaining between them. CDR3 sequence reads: CASSPRGGSSYEQYF. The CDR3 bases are TGTGCCAGCAGCCCACGAGGGGGGAGCTCCTACGAGCAGTACTTC. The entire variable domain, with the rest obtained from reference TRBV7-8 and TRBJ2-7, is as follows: GAGVSQSPRYKVAKRGQDVALRCDPISGHVSLFWYQQALGQGPEFLTYFQNEAQLDKSGLPSDRFFAERPEGSVSTLKIQRTQQEDSAVYLCASSPRGGSSYEQYFGPGTRLTVT.

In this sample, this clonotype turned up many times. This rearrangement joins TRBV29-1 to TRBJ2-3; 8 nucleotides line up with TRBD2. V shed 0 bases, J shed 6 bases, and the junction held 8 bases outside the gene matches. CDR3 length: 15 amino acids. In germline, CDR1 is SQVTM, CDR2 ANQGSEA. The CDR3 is CSVEDRFSGTDTQYF. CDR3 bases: TGCAGCGTTGAAGACCGATTTAGCGGGACTGATACGCAGTATTTT.

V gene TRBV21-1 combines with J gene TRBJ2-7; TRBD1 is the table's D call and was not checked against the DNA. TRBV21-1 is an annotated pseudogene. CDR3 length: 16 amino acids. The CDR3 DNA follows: TGTGCCAGCAGCAAAGAGGGGAGAATACAACTGGGCGAGCAGTACTTC. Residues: CASSKEGRIQLGEQYF.

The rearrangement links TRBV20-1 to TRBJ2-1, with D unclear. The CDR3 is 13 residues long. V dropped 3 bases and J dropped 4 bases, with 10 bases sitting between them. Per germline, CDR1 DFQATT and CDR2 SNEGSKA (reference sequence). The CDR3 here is CSARADRYNEQFF. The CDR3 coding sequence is TGCAGTGCTAGGGCCGACCGGTACAATGAGCAGTTCTTC.

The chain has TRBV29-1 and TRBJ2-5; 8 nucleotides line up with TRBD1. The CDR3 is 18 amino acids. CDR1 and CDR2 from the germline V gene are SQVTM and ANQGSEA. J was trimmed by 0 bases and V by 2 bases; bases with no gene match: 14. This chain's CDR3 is CSVEKGGTGSTYQETQYF. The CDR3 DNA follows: TGCAGCGTTGAAAAAGGAGGGACAGGCAGCACGTACCAAGAGACCCAGTACTTC.

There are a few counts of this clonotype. The CDR3: CSVAVVEKLFF. The CDR3 DNA reads as TGCAGCGTTGCCGTAGTCGAAAAACTGTTTTTT. The J gene is TRBJ1-4, the V gene TRBV29-1; D is unresolved. Germline CDR1 and CDR2: SQVTM and ANQGSEA. This CDR3 has 11 residues. V shed 4 bases and J shed 8 bases, with 8 bases lying between them.

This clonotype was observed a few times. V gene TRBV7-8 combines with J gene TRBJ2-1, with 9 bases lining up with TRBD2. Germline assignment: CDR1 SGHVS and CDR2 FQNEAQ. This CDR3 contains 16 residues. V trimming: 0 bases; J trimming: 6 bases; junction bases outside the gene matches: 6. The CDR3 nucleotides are TGTGCCAGCAGCTTAGCGGCACTAGCGGGTTTCAATGAGCAGTTCTTC. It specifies CASSLAALAGFNEQFF.

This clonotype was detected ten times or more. This CDR3 reads CASSLANRGLAEFTYNEQFF. CDR3 DNA sequence: TGTGCCAGCAGCTTAGCCAACCGGGGACTAGCGGAATTCACGTACAATGAGCAGTTCTTC. This rearrangement joins TRBV7-2 to TRBJ2-1; 11 bases are shared with TRBD2. The CDR3 extends over 20 amino acids. With V trimmed by 0 bases and J by 4 bases, 14 bases remained unmatched. Germline CDR1 and CDR2: SGHTA and FQGNSA.

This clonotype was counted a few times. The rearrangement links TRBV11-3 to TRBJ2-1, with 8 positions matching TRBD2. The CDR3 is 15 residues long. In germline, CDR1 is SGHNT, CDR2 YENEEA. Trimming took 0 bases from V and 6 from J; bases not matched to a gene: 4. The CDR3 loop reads CASSLDGTRFNEQFF. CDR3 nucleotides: TGTGCCAGCAGCTTAGACGGGACTAGATTCAATGAGCAGTTCTTC. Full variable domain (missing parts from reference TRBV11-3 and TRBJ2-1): EAGVVQSPRYKIIEKKQPVAFWCNPISGHNTLYWYLQNLGQGPELLIRYENEEAVDDSQLPKDRFSAERLKGVDSTLKIQPAELGDSAVYLCASSLDGTRFNEQFFGPGTRLTVL.

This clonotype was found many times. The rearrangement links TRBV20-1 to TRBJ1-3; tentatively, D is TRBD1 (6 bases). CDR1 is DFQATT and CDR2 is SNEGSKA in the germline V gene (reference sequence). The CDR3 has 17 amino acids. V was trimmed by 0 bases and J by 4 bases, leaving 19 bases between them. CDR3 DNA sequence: TGCAGTGCTAGAGATGTTCTGCAGGGGAGTAAAGGAAACACCATATATTTT. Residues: CSARDVLQGSKGNTIYF.

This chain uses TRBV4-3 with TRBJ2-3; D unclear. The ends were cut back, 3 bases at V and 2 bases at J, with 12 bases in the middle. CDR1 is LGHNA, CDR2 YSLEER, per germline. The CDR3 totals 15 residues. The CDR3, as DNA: TGCGCCAGCAGCCAGAATTTGGGGTTCACAGATACGCAGTATTTT. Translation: CASSQNLGFTDTQYF.